Each of the 31 T cell receptor beta chains below was sequenced from the same sample in a study of cytotoxic CD8 clonotypes in ibrutinib-treated CLL (dated by TCRdb to the early 2020s). Reading the label with the study, this specimen's time point is: 20 to 30 months on ibrutinib. Preparation of the library involved the immunoSEQ multiplex PCR assay. TCRdb stores this immuneACCESS table with in-frame sequences only. Part of the clones is absent; in the studies checked, under half of the shortfall reflects unresolved V genes, and no reason is known for the rest. A total of 150,000 to 200,000 clones appear in this sample, approximately 80% of them only once. The ten most abundant clones make up 3.5% to 5.5% of the sample. The sample consisted of PBMCs, taken after 24 months of ibrutinib treatment. Receptors were obtained from a human donor with chronic lymphocytic leukemia.

V is TRBV19 and J is TRBJ1-5; TRBD1 might be the D (6 bases). Trimming took off 5 bases at V and 5 bases at J, with 10 bases between the two ends. CDR1 is LNHDA, CDR2 SQIVND, per germline (reference sequence). The CDR3 covers 13 residues. CDR3 DNA: TGTGCCAGTAGTCCAAACAGGGATCAGCCCCAGCATTTT. It encodes CASSPNRDQPQHF.

V is TRBV6-5 and J is TRBJ2-2; D unclear. Trimming pared 6 bases from V and 9 bases from J, leaving 20 bases between. There are 15 residues in the CDR3. CDR1 and CDR2 (germline): MNHEY, SVGAGI. Written as DNA, the CDR3 is TGTGCCAGCAGCTCCTTTACGGTCAAACCCCGGGAGCTGTTTTTT. Its translation: CASSSFTVKPRELFF.

This chain joins TRBV29-1 and TRBJ2-5; TRBD2 aligns across 8 bases. Germline loops: CDR1 SQVTM, CDR2 ANQGSEA. Losses at the gene ends were 5 bases for V and 4 bases for J; bases not matched to a gene: 9. The length of the CDR3 is 14 residues. The chain's CDR3 is CSVSFGGAAETQYF. In DNA form, the CDR3 reads TGCAGCGTTTCATTCGGGGGGGCGGCAGAGACCCAGTACTTC.

The rearrangement uses TRBV28 and TRBJ1-1, with TRBD1 as a possible D gene (5 bases). Germline loops: CDR1 MDHEN, CDR2 SYDVKM. V shed 6 bases and J shed 5 bases, with 16 bases lying between them. The CDR3 totals 14 residues. CDR3 DNA sequence: TGTGCCAGCAGCCGGGGGGGAGTTTGGACTGAAGCTTTCTTT. Its protein product is CASSRGGVWTEAFF.

CDR3 amino acids: CASSLRGSNTGELFF. CDR3 DNA sequence: TGTGCCAGCAGCTTGAGGGGATCGAACACCGGGGAGCTGTTTTTT. The chain uses TRBV5-4 and TRBJ2-2; D possibly corresponds to TRBD1 (5 bases). Germline lookup yields CDR1 SGHNT and CDR2 YYREEE (reference sequence). CDR3 length: 15 amino acids. The V end was cut by 1 base, the J end by 0 bases, with 7 bases between.

The chain recombines TRBV20-1 with TRBJ2-3, with TRBD1 as a possible D gene (6 bases). Germline V gives CDR1 DFQATT, CDR2 SNEGSKA (reference sequence). The CDR3 runs to 11 residues. V lost 4 bases to trimming and J lost 6 bases, with 8 bases between them. The CDR3 reads CSAMGADTQYF. The CDR3 nucleotides are TGCAGTGCTATGGGGGCTGATACGCAGTATTTT.

This clone was counted a few times. The chain is built from TRBV5-6 and TRBJ2-2, with D perhaps TRBD1 or TRBD2 (5 bases each). The V gene lost 0 bases and the J gene lost 6 bases, with 15 bases spanning the gap. Looked up from germline, CDR1 is SGHDT and CDR2 is YYEEEE. This CDR3 has 16 amino acids. CDR3 sequence reads: CASSLGGPGRAGELFF. Written as DNA, the CDR3 is TGTGCCAGCAGCTTGGGGGGACCGGGAAGGGCCGGGGAGCTGTTTTTT.

The chain joins TRBV7-2 to TRBJ1-1, with D possibly TRBD1 on 5 matching bases. Between the trimmed V and J ends, which lost 5 bases and 9 bases, there was a span of 16 bases. The CDR3 consists of 13 residues. Germline assignment: CDR1 SGHTA and CDR2 FQGNSA. CDR3 residues: CASSPLGTPKAFF. CDR3 in DNA: TGTGCCAGCAGCCCCCTCGGGACCCCAAAAGCTTTCTTT.

The rearrangement uses TRBV29-1 and TRBJ1-4, with 12 bases matching TRBD1. Germline V lookup: CDR1 SQVTM, CDR2 ANQGSEA. Germline trimming cut 6 bases from V and 12 bases from J; bases unmatched to any gene: 11. The CDR3 contains 14 residues. The CDR3 bases are TGCAGCGTCCACAGGCCCGGGACAGGGGGCGAACTGTTTTTT. It specifies CSVHRPGTGGELFF. The full variable domain, with the rest looked up from reference TRBV29-1 and TRBJ1-4, is SAVISQKPSRDICQRGTSLTIQCQVDSQVTMMFWYRQQPGQSLTLIATANQGSEATYESGFVIDKFPISRPNLTFSTLTVSNMSPEDSSIYLCSVHRPGTGGELFFGSGTQLSVL.

This clone was observed a handful of times. V usage is TRBV7-3 and J usage is TRBJ1-6; 7 bases fit TRBD1. Losses at the gene ends were 5 bases for V and 7 bases for J; bases not matched to a gene: 5. The CDR3 runs 14 residues. In germline, CDR1 is SGHTA, CDR2 FQGTGA. The CDR3 reads CASSPQGWNSPLHF. The CDR3 coding sequence is TGTGCCAGCAGCCCACAGGGGTGGAATTCACCCCTCCACTTT.

V is TRBV4-1 and J is TRBJ2-7; D may match TRBD1 or TRBD2 (5 bases each). V gave up 8 bases and J gave up 1 base, with 18 bases separating them. The CDR3 spans 15 residues. CDR1 and CDR2 from the germline V gene are MGHRA and YSYEKL. This chain's CDR3 is CASAPSRDGSYEQYF. CDR3 nucleotide sequence: TGCGCCAGCGCCCCGTCCCGGGACGGTTCCTACGAGCAGTACTTC.

The V gene is TRBV5-6, the J gene TRBJ2-7, with TRBD2 identical over 10 bases. Trimming took 2 bases from V and 6 from J; bases not matched to a gene: 8. The germline gives CDR1 SGHDT, CDR2 YYEEEE. CDR3 size: 15 residues. The CDR3 region has the DNA TGTGCCAGCAGCTTAAGGTCTAGCGGGAGCGGCGAGCAGTACTTC. This gives the protein CASSLRSSGSGEQYF.

V is TRBV28 and J is TRBJ2-7; 7 nucleotides align to TRBD2. V dropped 6 bases and J dropped 2; count of bases not matched to a gene: 7. The CDR3 loop spans 14 amino acids. The V gene's germline CDR1 is MDHEN and CDR2 SYDVKM. The CDR3 loop is CASSGGTDAYEQYF. CDR3 DNA: TGTGCCAGCAGCGGGGGGACGGACGCCTACGAGCAGTACTTC.

The gene calls are TRBV7-3 and TRBJ2-1; 10 bases are a match to TRBD2. V lost 5 bases and J lost 4; bases outside the gene matches: 5. Germline loops: CDR1 SGHTA, CDR2 FQGTGA. The CDR3 is made up of 15 amino acids. CDR3 in amino acids: CASSHLAGEYNEQFF. CDR3 nucleotides: TGTGCCAGCAGCCATCTAGCGGGAGAGTACAATGAGCAGTTCTTC.

The V and J genes are TRBV7-9 and TRBJ2-3; 14 bases fit TRBD2. CDR1 SEHNR and CDR2 FQNEAQ come from the germline V gene (reference sequence). The V and J ends lost 5 bases and 3 bases, in that order; junction bases with no gene match: 4. CDR3 length: 16 amino acids. CDR3 in amino acids: CASSGLAGGLTDTQYF. The CDR3 bases are TGTGCCAGCAGCGGACTAGCGGGGGGCCTTACAGATACGCAGTATTTT.

V is TRBV28 and J is TRBJ1-4; 9 nucleotides align to TRBD1. Trimming removed 7 bases from V and 6 bases from J; junction bases left unmatched: 18. Germline-derived CDR1 and CDR2 are MDHEN and SYDVKM. The CDR3 loop spans 18 amino acids. The DNA of the CDR3 is TGTGCCAGCACCCTCGGGCCCCAGACAGGGGGGCGGTATGAAAAACTGTTTTTT. Amino acid sequence: CASTLGPQTGGRYEKLFF.

The CDR3 sequence is CASSLGTGLQGQPQHF. CDR3 DNA: TGTGCCAGCAGCTTAGGGACAGGCTTGCAAGGGCAGCCCCAGCATTTT. The chain carries TRBV5-6 and TRBJ1-5; 8 nucleotides line up with TRBD1. The CDR3 consists of 16 residues. CDR1 SGHDT and CDR2 YYEEEE come from the germline V gene. Trimming at V came to 2 bases and at J to 7 bases, leaving 11 bases not matched to a gene.

This clone was detected only once. The chain joins TRBV29-1 to TRBJ2-3; TRBD2 aligns across 14 bases. The ends lost 6 bases at V and 3 bases at J; junction bases unmatched: 2. The CDR3 contains 14 residues. The germline V gene has CDR1 SQVTM and CDR2 ANQGSEA. The CDR3 bases are TGCAGCGTGACTAGCGGGAGGGCGACAGATACGCAGTATTTT. It translates to CSVTSGRATDTQYF.

This clone was counted a single time. The chain combines TRBV6-5 with TRBJ1-1; perhaps TRBD1 as D (6 bases). The V end was cut by 6 bases, the J end by 2 bases, with 16 bases between. Looked up from germline, CDR1 is MNHEY and CDR2 is SVGAGI. CDR3 length equals 15 residues. This CDR3 is CASSRGPDGNTEAFF. DNA of the CDR3: TGTGCCAGCAGCAGGGGCCCGGACGGTAACACTGAAGCTTTCTTT.

The chain uses TRBV16 and TRBJ1-6; no definite D call. CDR1 and CDR2 (germline): KGHSY, FQNENV. Trimming removed 2 bases at V and 7 bases at J, with 6 bases between. The CDR3 covers 13 residues. The CDR3 spells CASSQDTNSPLHF. CDR3 in DNA: TGTGCCAGCAGCCAAGATACGAATTCACCCCTCCACTTT.

In its sample, this clone was seen once. The chain links TRBV30 to TRBJ1-1, with 7 bases aligning to TRBD1. V gave up 3 bases and J gave up 0 bases; unmatched junction bases: 7. This CDR3 is 15 amino acids long. Germline loops: CDR1 GTSNPN, CDR2 SVGIG (reference sequence). The chain's CDR3 is CAWRPKQGLNTEAFF. The CDR3 DNA sequence: TGTGCCTGGAGGCCTAAACAGGGGTTGAACACTGAAGCTTTCTTT.

The rearrangement uses TRBV5-1 and TRBJ2-1; possibly TRBD2 for D (6 bases). The germline V gene has CDR1 SGHRS and CDR2 YFSETQ. V lost 0 bases and J lost 2, with 18 bases in between. The CDR3 extends over 18 amino acids. CDR3 DNA sequence: TGCGCCAGCAGCTTGGGGGATGGGCGGGGATGGCCCTACAATGAGCAGTTCTTC. It codes for CASSLGDGRGWPYNEQFF.

The gene calls are TRBV9 and TRBJ2-5, with D possibly TRBD2 on 6 matching bases. With 3 bases removed from V and 1 base from J, the gap between germline ends came to 13 bases. The CDR3 is made up of 15 amino acids. The germline V gene has CDR1 SGDLS and CDR2 YYNGEE. In DNA form, the CDR3 reads TGTGCCAGCAGCGCCACTCCTAGCGCCCAAGAGACCCAGTACTTC. Translated: CASSATPSAQETQYF.

The chain is built from TRBV18 and TRBJ1-3; D is ambiguous. CDR1 KGHSH and CDR2 LQKENI come from the germline V gene. The CDR3 extends over 15 amino acids. Trimming left V 0 bases short and J 2 bases short, with 8 bases between. The CDR3 sequence: CASSPPVGAGNTIYF. The CDR3 DNA follows: TGTGCCAGCTCACCACCGGTGGGTGCTGGAAACACCATATATTTT.

In nucleotides, the CDR3 is TGTGCCAGCTCAGTCGCGCGGGTGTCCTACAATGAGCAGTTCTTC. Translating it yields CASSVARVSYNEQFF. The chain couples TRBV27 to TRBJ2-1; possible D gene TRBD2, 5 bases. The CDR3 covers 15 residues. Germline V gives CDR1 MNHEY, CDR2 SMNVEV (reference sequence). Trimming took off 8 bases at V and 1 base at J, with 15 bases between the two ends.

The chain is built from TRBV7-9 and TRBJ1-1; no clear D gene. This CDR3 region has 14 residues. The V and J ends lost 5 bases and 4 bases respectively, with 14 bases between them. CDR1 is SEHNR, CDR2 FQNEAQ, per germline (reference sequence). The CDR3 spells CASSLGMSGTEAFF. The CDR3 coding sequence is TGTGCCAGCAGCCTGGGAATGTCTGGCACTGAAGCTTTCTTT.

This clone was seen a few times. This chain links TRBV6-6 with TRBJ1-5, with 10 bases lining up with TRBD1. In germline, CDR1 is MNHNY, CDR2 SVGAGI (reference sequence). Losses at the gene ends were 6 bases for V and 9 bases for J; bases not matched to a gene: 5. The CDR3 spans 13 residues. In DNA form, the CDR3 reads TGTGCCAGCAGAAGGGACAGGGGTTGGCCCCAGCATTTT. Amino acid sequence: CASRRDRGWPQHF.

The chain recombines TRBV6-6 with TRBJ1-1; no clear D gene. The CDR3 contains 15 residues. Germline CDR1 reads MNHNY; CDR2 reads SVGAGI (reference sequence). V was cut by 0 bases and J by 0 bases, with 8 bases left in between. This CDR3 reads CASSYSAVMNTEAFF. The CDR3 region has the DNA TGTGCCAGCAGTTACTCGGCAGTCATGAACACTGAAGCTTTCTTT.

The chain uses TRBV5-1 and TRBJ2-3, with a possible D match to TRBD1 (6 bases). Trimming took 1 base from V and 1 from J, leaving 10 bases between them. This CDR3 has 15 residues. CDR1 SGHRS and CDR2 YFSETQ come from the germline V gene. The CDR3 coding sequence is TGCGCCAGCAGCTTGTTTGGGGGCGGCACAGATACGCAGTATTTT. The encoded protein is CASSLFGGGTDTQYF. The full variable domain, rest sourced from reference TRBV5-1 and TRBJ2-3, is KAGVTQTPRYLIKTRGQQVTLSCSPISGHRSVSWYQQTPGQGLQFLFEYFSETQRNKGNFPGRFSGRQFSNSRSEMNVSTLELGDSALYLCASSLFGGGTDTQYFGPGTRLTVL.

The chain joins TRBV4-3 to TRBJ2-1; TRBD1 matches at 10 bases. Germline trimming cut 4 bases from V and 6 bases from J; bases unmatched to any gene: 3. The CDR3 sequence is 14 residues long. Germline V gene data show CDR1 as LGHNA and CDR2 as YSLEER. CDR3 coding DNA: TGCGCCAGCAGCCGAGGGACAGGGGTCAATGAGCAGTTCTTC. This sequence encodes CASSRGTGVNEQFF.

V gene TRBV11-2 combines with J gene TRBJ2-5; 8 bases match TRBD2. Germline loops: CDR1 SGHAT, CDR2 FQNNGV. The CDR3 has 14 amino acids. V lost 4 bases and J lost 3; bases outside the gene matches: 4. The CDR3 coding sequence is TGTGCCAGCAGCTCCAGGGGACTAGAAGAGACCCAGTACTTC. This codes for CASSSRGLEETQYF. Full variable domain (outside the CDR3, taken from reference TRBV11-2 and TRBJ2-5): EAGVAQSPRYKIIEKRQSVAFWCNPISGHATLYWYQQILGQGPKLLIQFQNNGVVDDSQLPKDRFSAERLKGVDSTLKIQPAKLEDSAVYLCASSSRGLEETQYFGPGTRLLVL.